This T cell receptor beta chain was identified in a study of blood T cell repertoires in COVID-19 (dated by TCRdb to the early 2020s). For the wider study: The collaborator samples originated in the United States, Italy and Spain and spanned the acute and convalescent phases of COVID-19. The material from the prospective study consisted of cDNA or gDNA derived from T cells, B-cell-depleted T cells, or PBMCs. A freely available public database, intended as a resource for researchers studying the immune response to SARS-CoV-2, is where the repertoires were released. Deeply sampled blood TCRbeta repertoires from subjects exposed to, actively infected with, or recovered from COVID-19 were included in the dataset. Samples were obtained from the ongoing ImmuneRACE study (first 160 participants) and from 1,000 to 1,500 subjects provided by 6 global collaborators. Nearly every sample came with metadata listing a de-identified subject ID, COVID-19 status, age in years and sex. Where available, HLA class I and class II types were obtained from metadata supplied by the sample provider rather than from assay-based typing.

Points on this clone: Its antigen remains unidentified. No base quality values were provided; no much bigger clone lies one nucleotide off.

Enrolling through a virtual design, the prospective study's participants ranged in age from about 18 to 100 years and lived across roughly 24 United States geographic areas. To assign participants to cohorts, the prospective study relied on clinical history that participants themselves reported in a screening survey and a study questionnaire. In the prospective study, mobile phlebotomists collected whole blood, serum and a nasopharyngeal or oropharyngeal swab from each participant. Participants in the prospective study had the option to provide additional blood draws and questionnaires over a roughly 2-month period. Before DNA extraction, prospective study blood samples were shipped either frozen or at room temperature. V and J are truncated by 4 bases and 4 bases respectively, leaving an intervening sequence of 10 bases. The CDR1 and CDR2 encoded by the germline V gene (reference sequence) are GTSNPN and SVGIG. From the cysteine up to the phenylalanine, the CDR3 has a length of 13 residues. The entry retains the CDR3 DNA only, 39 bases that are in frame from base 1.

Study-wide findings and limitations: How much clinical and demographic metadata was included differed by source and by participant, and the metadata was provided uncurated.

TCRbeta CDR3 regions were amplified from genomic DNA using the immunoSEQ Assay, a bias-controlled multiplex PCR. Per the authors' processing: Nucleated cell counts per sample were estimated from amplification of reference gene primers within the assay. To quantify the absolute abundance of each unique TCRbeta CDR3 rearrangement, sequence reads were collapsed and filtered. For each sample, productive Simpson clonality was calculated as the square root of Simpson's diversity index over productive rearrangements. TCRdb took this table from immuneACCESS and kept in-frame rearrangements with V and J called. Such tables lack part of the clones; where checked against another copy, unresolved V genes explain under half of the gap, and the rest is unexplained. The DNA gave D and trimming, while V, J and clone size come from that table. For this sample there are roughly 240,000 clones; about 91% appear just once. The ten largest account for approximately 2.5% of the sample.

This TCR was recovered from a woman aged 40-49 years with acute COVID-19. Sequencing used PBMCs or T cells enriched from blood (not recorded which). In this chain, TRBV30 is recombined with TRBJ1-4; there is no confident call for the D gene. The encoded CDR3 is CAWMGSLNEKLFF. The DNA sequence is TGTGCCTGGATGGGCAGCCTTAATGAAAAACTGTTTTTT.